This note documents a single TCR beta chain sequence. Its matching antigen is unknown. This record comes from a study of cytomegalovirus exposure and HLA in healthy donors. General study findings and limits: Earlier analysis found most TCR beta V segments productive about 87% or about 30% of the time. TCR beta sequences numbering 15,000 to 20,000 were associated with HLA alleles at 0.05 false discovery rate in a later analysis.

Trimming removed 4 bases from V and 6 bases from J, with 16 bases in between. Germline lookup yields CDR1 ENHRY and CDR2 SYGVKD. The CDR3 totals 14 residues. Use of 60 Vbeta and 13 Jbeta primers characterized the PCR. Authors' processing steps: As a later analysis found, there were 78 million or so unique TCR beta chains, of which roughly 11 million were shared. TCRdb's table, derived via immunoSEQ multiplex PCR, lists solely in-frame clones and lacks some. Clone size and the V and J calls come from that table; the DNA yielded D and trimming. The data contain some 150,000 clones, over 60% of them singletons.

The TCR originated in a woman younger than 45 in good health and CMV-seropositive. The sequenced material came from PBMCs. V and J are TRBV10-3 and TRBJ2-7, with D possibly being TRBD1 (7 bases). CDR3 sequence reads: CAISGGQGGGEQYF. CDR3 sequence (DNA): TGTGCCATCAGTGGAGGTCAGGGGGGCGGCGAGCAGTACTTC.